In its sample, the clone carrying this TCR beta chain was seen once. The sample originates from a study of cytomegalovirus exposure and HLA in healthy donors. 13 Jbeta primers and 60 Vbeta primers were used for the PCR. Sequenced by immunoSEQ multiplex PCR; TCRdb stores in-frame clones only, minus some. The table lists approximately 150,000 clones, about 83% of them singletons. The CDR3 length is 17 residues. Trimming left V 0 bases short and J 0 bases short, with 14 bases between. The V gene's germline CDR1 is LGHNT and CDR2 FRNRAP. V is TRBV12-5 and J is TRBJ1-1, with D possibly TRBD1 on 6 matching bases. The source material was PBMCs. The clonotype was recovered from a girl between 5 and 17 years old in good health and CMV-seropositive. CDR3 sequence reads: CASGLVLGGTMNTEAFF. The CDR3 DNA reads as TGTGCTAGTGGTTTGGTTTTGGGTGGGACAATGAACACTGAAGCTTTCTTT.